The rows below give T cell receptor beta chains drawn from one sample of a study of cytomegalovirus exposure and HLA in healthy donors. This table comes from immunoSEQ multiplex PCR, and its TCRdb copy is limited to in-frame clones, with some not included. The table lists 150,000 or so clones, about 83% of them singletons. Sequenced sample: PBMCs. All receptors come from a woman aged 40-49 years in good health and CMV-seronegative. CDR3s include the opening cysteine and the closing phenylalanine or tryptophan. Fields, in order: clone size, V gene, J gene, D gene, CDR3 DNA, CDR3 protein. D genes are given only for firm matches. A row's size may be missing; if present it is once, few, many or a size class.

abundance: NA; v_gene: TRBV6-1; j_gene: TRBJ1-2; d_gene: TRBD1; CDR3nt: TGTGCCAGCAGCCTACAGGGGGCGAATGGCTACACCTTC; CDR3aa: CASSLQGANGYTF
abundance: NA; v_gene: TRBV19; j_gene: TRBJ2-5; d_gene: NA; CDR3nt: TGTGCCAGCCGGCTACGGGTTAAGGAGACCCAGTACTTC; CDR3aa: CASRLRVKETQYF
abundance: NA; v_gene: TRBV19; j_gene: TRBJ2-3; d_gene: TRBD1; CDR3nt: TGTGCCAGTCGCCCGGGACAGACCACAGATACGCAGTATTTT; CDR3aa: CASRPGQTTDTQYF
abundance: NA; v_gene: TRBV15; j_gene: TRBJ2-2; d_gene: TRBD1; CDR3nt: TGTGCCACCAGCAGCCATGGACAGGGGGCGGACGGGGAGCTGTTTTTT; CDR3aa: CATSSHGQGADGELFF
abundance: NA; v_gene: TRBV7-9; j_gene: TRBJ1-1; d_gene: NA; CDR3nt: TGTGCCAGCAGCTTGCGGGTCGAAGCTTTCTTT; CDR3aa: CASSLRVEAFF
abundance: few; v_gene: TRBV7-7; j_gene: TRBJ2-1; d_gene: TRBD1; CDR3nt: TGTGCTAGCAGCCCCCGGGACAGGGGCAATGAGCAGTTCTTC; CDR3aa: CASSPRDRGNEQFF
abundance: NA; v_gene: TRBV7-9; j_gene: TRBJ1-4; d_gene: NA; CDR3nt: TGTGCCAGCAGCTTCCCGGGTGAAAAACTGTTTTTT; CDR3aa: CASSFPGEKLFF
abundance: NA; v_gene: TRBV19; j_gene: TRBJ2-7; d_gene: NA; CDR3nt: TGTGCCAGTAGTATTGCGGGTTCCGAGCAGTACTTC; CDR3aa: CASSIAGSEQYF
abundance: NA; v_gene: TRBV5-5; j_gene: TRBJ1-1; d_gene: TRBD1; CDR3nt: TGTGCCAGCAGACTAAGACAGGGGGCGGCCGACACTGAAGCTTTCTTT; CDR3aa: CASRLRQGAADTEAFF
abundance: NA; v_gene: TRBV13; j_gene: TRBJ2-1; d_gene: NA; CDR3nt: TGTGCCAGCAACCGTAAGGGGCTAAACAATGAGCAGTTCTTC; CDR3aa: CASNRKGLNNEQFF
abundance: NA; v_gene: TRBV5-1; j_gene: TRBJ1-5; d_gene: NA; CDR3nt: TGCGCCAGCAGCCCGGGGGGGGCTTCCAATCAGCCCCAGCATTTT; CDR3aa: CASSPGGASNQPQHF
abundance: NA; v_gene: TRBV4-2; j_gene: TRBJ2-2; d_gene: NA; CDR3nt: TGTGCCAGCAGCCGAGTTACGAACACCGGGGAGCTGTTTTTT; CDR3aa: CASSRVTNTGELFF
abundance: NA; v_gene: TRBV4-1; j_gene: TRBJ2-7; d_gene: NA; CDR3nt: TGCGCCAGCAGTAGCAGGGATTCCTACGAGCAGTACTTC; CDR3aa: CASSSRDSYEQYF
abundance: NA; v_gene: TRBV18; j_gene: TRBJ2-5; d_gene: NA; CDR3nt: TGTGCCAGCTCCGGGACACCGGGGGAGACCCAGTACTTC; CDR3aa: CASSGTPGETQYF
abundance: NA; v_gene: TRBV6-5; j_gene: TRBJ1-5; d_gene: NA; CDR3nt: TGTGCCAGCAGTTACGGTGGGTCAGGGCTGGATCAGCCCCAGCATTTT; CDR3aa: CASSYGGSGLDQPQHF
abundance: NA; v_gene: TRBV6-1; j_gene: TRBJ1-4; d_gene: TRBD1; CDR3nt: TGTGCCAGCAGTCCCGGGACAGGGGGCGGTGAAAAACTGTTTTTT; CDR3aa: CASSPGTGGGEKLFF
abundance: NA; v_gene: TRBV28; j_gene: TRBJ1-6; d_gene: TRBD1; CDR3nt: TGTGCCAGCAGAACTTCCGGGACAGCGGTCCCACCCCTCCACTTT; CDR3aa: CASRTSGTAVPPLHF
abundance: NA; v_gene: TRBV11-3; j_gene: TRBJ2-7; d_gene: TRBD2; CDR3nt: TGTGCCAGCACCGGGGGGGAACAGTACGAGCAGTACTTC; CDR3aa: CASTGGEQYEQYF
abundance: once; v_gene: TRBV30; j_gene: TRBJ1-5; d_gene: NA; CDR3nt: TGTGCCTGGAGTCTCCCAGGGACTATATGGAATCAGCCCCAGCATTTT; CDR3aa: CAWSLPGTIWNQPQHF
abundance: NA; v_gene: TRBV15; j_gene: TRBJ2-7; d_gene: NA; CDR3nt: TGTGCCACCAGCAGAGGGGGCAGCCCAGGCGAGCAGTACTTC; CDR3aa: CATSRGGSPGEQYF
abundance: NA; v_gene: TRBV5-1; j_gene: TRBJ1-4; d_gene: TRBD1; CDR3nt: TGCGCCAGCAGCCCGGACGGGGACAGTACCTATGAAAAACTGTTTTTT; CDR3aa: CASSPDGDSTYEKLFF
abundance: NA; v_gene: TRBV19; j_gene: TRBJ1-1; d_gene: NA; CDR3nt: TGTGCCAGTAGTTGGGGCATCAGAAACACTGAAGCTTTCTTT; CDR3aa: CASSWGIRNTEAFF
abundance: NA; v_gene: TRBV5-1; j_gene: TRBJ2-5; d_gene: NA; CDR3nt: TGCGCCAGCAGCTTCAAACAAGAGACCCAGTACTTC; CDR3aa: CASSFKQETQYF
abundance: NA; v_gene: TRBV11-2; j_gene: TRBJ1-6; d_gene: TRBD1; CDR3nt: TGTGCCAGCAGCCTATTCCCGACAGGGAATAATTCACCCCTCCACTTT; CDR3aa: CASSLFPTGNNSPLHF
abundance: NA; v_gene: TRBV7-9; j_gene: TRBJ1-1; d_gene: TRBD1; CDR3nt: TGTGCCAGCAGACAGACAGGGATGAACACTGAAGCTTTCTTT; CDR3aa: CASRQTGMNTEAFF
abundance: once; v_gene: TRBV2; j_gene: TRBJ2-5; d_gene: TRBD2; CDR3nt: TGTGCCAGCAGGCCTACGGGACTAGCGGGGGGGGAGACCCAGTACTTC; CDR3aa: CASRPTGLAGGETQYF
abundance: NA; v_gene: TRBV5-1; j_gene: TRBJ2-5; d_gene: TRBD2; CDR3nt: TGCGCCAGCAGCGGGGGAGCGGGGGGATCGCAAGAGACCCAGTACTTC; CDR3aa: CASSGGAGGSQETQYF
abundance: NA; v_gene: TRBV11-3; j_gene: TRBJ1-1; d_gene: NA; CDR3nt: TGTGCCAGCAGCTTAGGGGGACAATTAACGACTGAAGCTTTCTTT; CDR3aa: CASSLGGQLTTEAFF
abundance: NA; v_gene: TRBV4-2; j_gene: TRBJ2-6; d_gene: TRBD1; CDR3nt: TGTGCCAGCAGCCAAGATTGGCAGGGGGCGTCCGCTGGGGCCAACGTCCTGACTTTC; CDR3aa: CASSQDWQGASAGANVLTF
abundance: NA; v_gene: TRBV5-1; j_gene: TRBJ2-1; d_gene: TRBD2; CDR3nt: TGCGCCAGCAGCTTGGAGACTAGCGGGCCCTACAATGAGCAGTTCTTC; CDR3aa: CASSLETSGPYNEQFF
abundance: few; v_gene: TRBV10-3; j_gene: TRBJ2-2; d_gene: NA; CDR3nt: TGTGCCATCAGTGAGTCGACGGGGGCCGGGGAGCTGTTTTTT; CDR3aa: CAISESTGAGELFF
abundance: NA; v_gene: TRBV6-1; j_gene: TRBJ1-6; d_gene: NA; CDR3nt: TGTGCCAGCTCCCGGGGGGCTTCGGATAATTCACCCCTCCACTTT; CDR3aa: CASSRGASDNSPLHF
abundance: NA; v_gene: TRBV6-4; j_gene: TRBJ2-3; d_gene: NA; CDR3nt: TGTGCCAGCAGCGGACTTCCCACAGATACGCAGTATTTT; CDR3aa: CASSGLPTDTQYF
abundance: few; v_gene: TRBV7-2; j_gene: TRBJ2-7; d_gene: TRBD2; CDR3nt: TGTGCCAGCAGCTTAGGGGGACCGACTAGCGGGGGGTCCTACGAGCAGTACTTC; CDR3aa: CASSLGGPTSGGSYEQYF
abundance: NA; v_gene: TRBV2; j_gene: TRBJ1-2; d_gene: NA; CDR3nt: TGTGCCAGCAGATTTGGGAGGGAATTGGGATATGGCTACACCTTC; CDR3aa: CASRFGRELGYGYTF
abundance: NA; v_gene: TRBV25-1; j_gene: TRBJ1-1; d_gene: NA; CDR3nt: TGTGCCAGCAGTGACGACGGCAGGGGAAAGGCGAGGGACACTGAAGCTTTCTTT; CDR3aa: CASSDDGRGKARDTEAFF
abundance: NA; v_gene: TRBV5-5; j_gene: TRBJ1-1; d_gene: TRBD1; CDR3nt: TGTGCCAGCAGAGATGAAGGTGGCAGGGGGCTGAGGGGAACTGAAGCTTTCTTT; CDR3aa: CASRDEGGRGLRGTEAFF
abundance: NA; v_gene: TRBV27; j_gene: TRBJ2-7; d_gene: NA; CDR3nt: TGTGCCAGCAGCTCTAGCTCCTACGAGCAGTACTTC; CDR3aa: CASSSSSYEQYF
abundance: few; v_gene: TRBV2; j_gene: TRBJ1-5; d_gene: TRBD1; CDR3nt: TGTGCCAGCAAAGGGACAGGGGATCAGCCCCAGCATTTT; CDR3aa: CASKGTGDQPQHF
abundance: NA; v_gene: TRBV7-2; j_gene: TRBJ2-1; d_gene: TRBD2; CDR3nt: TGTGCCAGCAGCTTTTTCGGGCTAGCGGGGGGTAATGAGCAGTTCTTC; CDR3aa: CASSFFGLAGGNEQFF
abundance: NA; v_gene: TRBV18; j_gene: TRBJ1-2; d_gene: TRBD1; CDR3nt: TGTGCCAGCTCACCTTTATACCCGGACAGGGGGCGAGCGAATGGCTACACCTTC; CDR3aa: CASSPLYPDRGRANGYTF
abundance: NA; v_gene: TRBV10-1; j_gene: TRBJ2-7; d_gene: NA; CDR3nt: TGCGCCAGCAGTGATAGCTCCCAGCAGTACTTC; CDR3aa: CASSDSSQQYF
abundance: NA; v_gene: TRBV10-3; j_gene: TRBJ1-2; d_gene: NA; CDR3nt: TGTGCCATCAGTTTAGGGACACGGACCTATGGCTACACCTTC; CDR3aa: CAISLGTRTYGYTF
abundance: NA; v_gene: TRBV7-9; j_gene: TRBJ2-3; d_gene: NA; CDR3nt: TGTGCCAGCAGTCGGCAGGGTCCAGATACGCAGTATTTT; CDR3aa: CASSRQGPDTQYF
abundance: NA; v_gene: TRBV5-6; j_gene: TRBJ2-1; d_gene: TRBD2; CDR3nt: TGTGCCAGCAGCTTGGATGGCGGGAGCTCCTACAATGAGCAGTTCTTC; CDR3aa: CASSLDGGSSYNEQFF
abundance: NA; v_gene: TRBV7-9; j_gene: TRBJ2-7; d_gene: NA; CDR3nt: TGTGCCAGCAGCTTAGAATTAGGGGACTACGAGCAGTACTTC; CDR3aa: CASSLELGDYEQYF
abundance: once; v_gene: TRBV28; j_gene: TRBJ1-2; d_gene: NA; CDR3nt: TGTGCCAGCAGGCAAGCGGCCATGCTTCCGGGCTACACCTTC; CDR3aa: CASRQAAMLPGYTF
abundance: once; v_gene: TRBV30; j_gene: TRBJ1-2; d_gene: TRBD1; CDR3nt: TGTGTGGGGACAGAACCGTATGGCTACACCTTC; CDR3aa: CVGTEPYGYTF
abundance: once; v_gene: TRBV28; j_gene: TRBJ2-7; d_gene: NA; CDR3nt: TGTGCCAGCAGTCGGGGGTACTACGAGCAGTACTTC; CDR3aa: CASSRGYYEQYF
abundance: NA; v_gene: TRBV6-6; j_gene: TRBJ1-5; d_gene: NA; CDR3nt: TGTGCCAGCAGTTACGACAGCTATAGCAATCAGCCCCAGCATTTT; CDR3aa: CASSYDSYSNQPQHF
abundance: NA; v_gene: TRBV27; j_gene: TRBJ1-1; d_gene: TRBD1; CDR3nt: TGTGCCAGCAGTTTATCTGGACAGGGTGTTGGGAACACTGAAGCTTTCTTT; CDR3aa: CASSLSGQGVGNTEAFF
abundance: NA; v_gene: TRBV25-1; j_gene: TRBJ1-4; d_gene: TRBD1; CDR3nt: TGTGCCAGCAGTGTGCAGGGGGCCAGTGAAAAACTGTTTTTT; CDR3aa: CASSVQGASEKLFF
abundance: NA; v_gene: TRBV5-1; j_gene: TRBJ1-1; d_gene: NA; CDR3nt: TGCGCCAGCAGCCCGGCCGCAGGGGTCTACACTGAAGCTTTCTTT; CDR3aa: CASSPAAGVYTEAFF
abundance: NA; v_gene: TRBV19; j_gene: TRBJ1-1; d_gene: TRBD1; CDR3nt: TGTGCCAGTAGTTGGACAGGGCTGAAGAGAGCGAACACTGAAGCTTTCTTT; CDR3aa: CASSWTGLKRANTEAFF
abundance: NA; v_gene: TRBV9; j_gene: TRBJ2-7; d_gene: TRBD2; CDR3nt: TGTGCCAGCAGCGTAGATAGCGGGAGGGCCTACGAGCAGTACTTC; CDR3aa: CASSVDSGRAYEQYF
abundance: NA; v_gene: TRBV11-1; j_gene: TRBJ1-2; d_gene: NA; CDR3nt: TGTGCCAGCAGCTACGACTCCGGAGGCTACACCTTC; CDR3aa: CASSYDSGGYTF
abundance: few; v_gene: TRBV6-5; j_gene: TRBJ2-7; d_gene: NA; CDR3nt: TGTGCCAGCAGTTACTTGGGAGGTGGGGGAAGAGACGAGCAGTACTTC; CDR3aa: CASSYLGGGGRDEQYF